This TCR beta chain was retrieved from a study of molecular identifiers for immune sequencing clone quantification (dated by TCRdb to the late 2010s). With regard to the full study: In a replicate experiment, RNA from around 20,000 or 100,000 naive CD8 T cells was split into five aliquots, four of which were sequenced. CD8 T cells were used in a methods study to benchmark molecular-identifier clustering-based TCR repertoire sequencing (MIDCIRS) and TCR RNA copy counting. Study-level results and caveats: Without barcode sub-clustering, chimeric consensus sequences inflated TCR diversity; chimeras reached as high as 47%. Highly expanded clone sizes could be underestimated because identical TCR molecules may share a barcode. In CMV-specific effector cells, clones with more than 20 RNA copies contained over 98% of molecules, whereas in naive cells such clones contained under 1% of molecules. Modeling gave about 3.2 recovered TCR RNA copies per cell versus about 10 by digital PCR, implying around 30% capture efficiency. A single cell's worth of spiked-in Jurkat TCR RNA was reported detectable even among under 1.3 million naive CD8 T cells. Naive libraries contained spiked-in Jurkat TCR RNA (approximately nine copies' worth), which is not part of the donor repertoire.

To prepare the library, PCR was applied. The sequencer listed for this sample is Illumina HiSeq 4000. Bulk TCR libraries were made following a previously described method, with the TCR primers given in Table S5. Total RNA was purified with the Qiagen AllPrep DNA/RNA kit. Before any analysis, reads coming from multiple sequencing runs of the same library were combined into one pool. In the original analysis: Only reads with exact TCR constant sequence were kept, trimmed to 150 nt, and grouped by their 12-nt molecular barcodes. Reads within each barcode group were sub-clustered using a 15% Levenshtein threshold, and quality-weighted consensus sequences were constructed for each RNA molecule. Non-functional sequences were removed, as were lower-count sequences one edit away from another. Based on a fit of two negative binomial distributions, barcode sub-clusters having less than 20% of the maximum read count were discarded. TCRdb handled the public reads itself, with Q25 trimming in fastp and clone calling in MiXCR, and kept productive beta chains. Entries are consolidated by CDR3 protein sequence, retaining the most common genes and DNA. V and J calls and clone size were set by TCRdb, not the authors. The sample records 88,000 or so distinct CDR3 sequences, 21% of which are singletons. The ten biggest clones cover approximately 1.1% of the sample.

A few counts support this clonotype. Its antigen target is currently unknown. Base qualities are not provided; no much larger clone lies one nucleotide away. Libraries of naive CD8 T cells were built from anywhere between roughly 17,000 and 1,100,000 sorted cells, with 10%, 30% or 50% of the purified RNA used. On a BD FACSAria II, naive CD8 T cells were FACS-sorted as CD8+CD4-CCR7+CD45RA+ and collected into RLT Plus buffer. Roughly ten TCR copies' worth of Jurkat RNA were spiked into about 19,000-1,100,000 naive CD8 T cell samples to test detection sensitivity. CD8 T cells were enriched using RosetteSep CD8+ T Cell Enrichment Cocktail and Ficoll-Paque, and the enriched cells then underwent ACK red cell lysis. V is pared back by 0 bases and J by 10 bases, with 15 bases lying between the germline termini. CDR1 SQVTM and CDR2 ANQGSEA were looked up in the germline V gene. From its cysteine to its phenylalanine, the CDR3 spans 14 amino acids. Of all the DNA, just the CDR3 is kept, 42 bases in frame from base 1.

The receptor comes from a human donor in good health. Some libraries in this study had Jurkat cell RNA spiked in. The V and J segments used are TRBV29-1 and TRBJ1-4, with an unclear D gene assignment. The sample comprised naive CD8+ T cells from blood, with Jurkat cell RNA spiked in. Interpreted using the paper, the cell subset or site label stands for: FACS-sorted CD8+CD4-CCR7+CD45RA+ naive T cells. In nucleotides, the sequence is TGCAGCGTTGAAGATCTTGGCCCTAGTGGAAAACTGTTTTTT. This yields the protein CSVEDLGPSGKLFF.